This passage covers 25 T cell receptor beta chains from one sample sequenced in a study of Graves' ophthalmopathy and Graves' hyperthyroidism. Researchers took RNA transcripts and amplified TCR beta CDR3 regions from them. Following a first-round RT-PCR that used HTBI primers, a second-round multiplex PCR was carried out. TCRdb re-derived calls from the multiplex PCR reads in MiXCR, one entry per CDR3 protein. Of a few hundred thousand distinct CDR3 sequences detected, about a sixth appear once; the ten largest clones hold approximately 13%. The sequenced material came from peripheral blood. The receptors derive from an adult man with Graves' ophthalmopathy.

This clonotype was observed many times. The chain is built from TRBV15 and TRBJ1-5; maybe TRBD1 (5 bases). V shed 0 bases and J shed 4 bases, with 13 bases lying between them. Germline CDR1 LNHNV, CDR2 YYDKDF (reference sequence). The CDR3 spans 16 residues. This CDR3 is CATSRDEGTENQPQHF. As DNA, the CDR3 is TGTGCCACCAGCAGAGATGAGGGGACCGAGAATCAGCCCCAGCATTTT.

This clonotype was seen only a few times. CDR3 sequence (DNA): TGTGCCAGCAGTTACAGTCCAGGGGCTGAAGCTTTCTTT. Its translation is CASSYSPGAEAFF. This chain connects TRBV6-5 to TRBJ1-1; D possibly corresponds to TRBD1 (6 bases). V was shortened by 2 bases and J by 6 bases, with 10 bases between the two germline ends. CDR1 and CDR2 (germline): MNHEY, SVGAGI. The CDR3 length is 13 residues.

The table lists this clonotype with many counts. The chain links TRBV9 to TRBJ2-3; 7 bases map to TRBD2. Germline V lookup: CDR1 SGDLS, CDR2 YYNGEE. The CDR3 totals 16 residues. Trimming removed 6 bases from V and 0 bases from J; junction bases left unmatched: 10. The CDR3 here is CASTPTSDLSTDTQYF. CDR3 nucleotide sequence: TGTGCCAGCACACCTACTAGCGACCTTAGCACAGATACGCAGTATTTT.

Details on this clonotype: This clone may be a read error of a much larger clone one base away. This chain uses TRBV7-7 with TRBJ2-2; 13 bases are a match to TRBD2. Germline values: CDR1 SSHAT, CDR2 FNYEAQ (reference sequence). Trimming removed 4 bases from V and 7 bases from J; junction bases left unmatched: 18. The CDR3 length is 20 residues. The chain's CDR3 is CASSYLALAGGPLSRGELFF. CDR3 nucleotides: TGTGCCAGCAGCTACCTAGCACTAGCGGGGGGGCCCCTGTCCCGCGGGGAGCTGTTTTTT.

This clonotype was seen ten or more times. The chain employs TRBV30 and TRBJ2-7, with D unclear. Germline V CDR1 and CDR2: GTSNPN, SVGIG (reference sequence). Trimming removed 0 bases from V and 3 bases from J, with 6 bases in between. The CDR3 totals 12 residues. CDR3 coding DNA: TGTGCCTGGAGTGTAAGTGTCTACGAGCAGTACTTC. Encoded protein: CAWSVSVYEQYF.

The V call is TRBV4-1, the J call TRBJ1-2; D is unresolved. The CDR3 consists of 15 residues. The V end lost 2 bases, the J end lost 7 bases, and 17 bases lay between the germline ends. In germline, CDR1 is MGHRA, CDR2 YSYEKL. CDR3 sequence (DNA): TGCGCCAGCAGCCAACTTATGCGGACGGGTGGTGGCTACACCTTC. It encodes CASSQLMRTGGGYTF.

This clonotype was counted ten times or more. The gene calls are TRBV20-1 and TRBJ2-7; tentatively, D is TRBD1 (6 bases). The CDR3 is 13 amino acids. The germline gives CDR1 DFQATT, CDR2 SNEGSKA (reference sequence). V lost 5 bases and J lost 0, with 11 bases in between. In DNA, the CDR3 is TGCAGTGCTTACCGGGACAACTCCTACGAGCAGTACTTC. It translates to CSAYRDNSYEQYF.

The chain carries TRBV13 and TRBJ1-1; D gene unclear. The CDR3 is 17 amino acids. V shed 0 bases and J shed 4 bases, with 18 bases lying between them. Germline assignment: CDR1 PRHDT and CDR2 FYEKMQ (reference sequence). The CDR3 protein is CASSLGRVFSSLTEAFF. The DNA of the CDR3 is TGTGCCAGCAGCTTAGGCCGAGTATTTAGCTCTCTCACTGAAGCTTTCTTT.

This clonotype was found many times. J is TRBJ2-7 and V is TRBV6-2 or TRBV6-3, with D unresolved. This CDR3 region has 12 residues. V dropped 6 bases and J dropped 4 bases, with 10 bases sitting between them. The V gene's germline CDR1 is MNHEY and CDR2 SVGEGT. CDR3 loop: CASSDSSYEQYF. DNA for the CDR3: TGTGCCAGCAGCGATTCTTCTTACGAGCAGTACTTC.

On this clonotype itself: This sequence may be a read error, since a much larger clone differs from it by one base. The CDR3 reads CAISPYTEAFF. The CDR3, as DNA: TGTGCCATCAGCCCTTACACTGAAGCTTTCTTT. The chain joins TRBV6-1 to TRBJ1-1; D is unclear. This CDR3 is 11 amino acids long. V lost 10 bases and J lost 3, with 9 bases in between. From germline, CDR1 is MNHNS and CDR2 SASEGT.

The rearrangement uses TRBV15 and TRBJ2-7; 14 bases agree with TRBD2. Trimming cost V 5 bases and J 5 bases; bases outside gene matches: 5. The length of the CDR3 is 15 residues. From germline, CDR1 is LNHNV and CDR2 YYDKDF (reference sequence). The DNA for the CDR3 is TGTGCCACCAGCCCTGGGACTAGCGGGAGTAACGAGCAGTACTTC. Encoded protein: CATSPGTSGSNEQYF.

This sequence joins TRBV6-1 and TRBJ1-2; 7 bases are a match to TRBD1. CDR3 length: 14 amino acids. CDR1 and CDR2 from the germline V gene are MNHNS and SASEGT. Germline trimming cut 5 bases from V and 3 bases from J; bases unmatched to any gene: 6. CDR3 sequence reads: CASSRQGTDYGYTF. DNA of the CDR3: TGTGCCAGCAGTAGGCAGGGGACAGACTATGGCTACACCTTC.

This clonotype came up a few times. The chain has TRBV6-1 and TRBJ1-2, with 7 positions matching TRBD1. This CDR3 contains 16 residues. Germline CDR1 and CDR2: MNHNS and SASEGT. Losses at the gene ends were 2 bases for V and 4 bases for J; bases not matched to a gene: 10. The CDR3 reads CASSEFGGGEGYGYTF. DNA for the CDR3: TGTGCCAGCAGTGAATTTGGAGGGGGCGAGGGCTATGGCTACACCTTC.

The genes are TRBV6-5 and TRBJ2-7, with D tentatively TRBD1 (5 bases). The CDR3 length is 15 residues. Germline assignment: CDR1 MNHEY and CDR2 SVGAGI. Between the trimmed V and J ends, which lost 4 bases and 6 bases, there was a span of 19 bases. The CDR3 is CASSCLRVLQCEQYF. The CDR3 DNA reads TGTGCCAGCAGTTGCCTCAGGGTTCTGCAATGCGAGCAGTACTTC.

This clonotype appeared many times. The chain uses TRBV6-1 and TRBJ2-7; no reliable D call. The CDR3 is made up of 13 amino acids. Germline-derived CDR1 and CDR2 are MNHNS and SASEGT. The germline V and J ends were trimmed by 7 bases and 0 bases, with 10 bases remaining between them. In nucleotides, the CDR3 is TGTGCCAGCAAAGGCCCCTTCTCCTACGAGCAGTACTTC. This codes for CASKGPFSYEQYF.

Ten or more counts support this clonotype. The chain is built from TRBV12-5 and TRBJ1-3; 8 bases align to TRBD1. This CDR3 is built from 18 residues. After removal of 8 bases from V and 1 base from J, the junction contained 16 bases not matched to a gene. Per the germline V gene, CDR1 is LGHNT and CDR2 is FRNRAP. CDR3: CASPFRDRRRPSGNTIYF. CDR3 in DNA: TGTGCTAGTCCCTTCCGGGACAGGCGACGACCTTCTGGAAACACCATATATTTT.

This clonotype was seen at least ten times. The CDR3 here is CASSVRANTEAFF. For the CDR3, the DNA is TGTGCCAGCAGCGTGAGGGCGAACACTGAAGCTTTCTTT. The gene calls are TRBV11-2 and TRBJ1-1; D is ambiguous. The CDR3 consists of 13 residues. CDR1 is SGHAT and CDR2 is FQNNGV in the germline V gene. V was cut by 5 bases and J by 1 base, with 8 bases left in between.

Concerning this clonotype: Being one base from a much bigger clone, this may be a read error. Here the CDR3 omits its conserved ending phenylalanine or tryptophan, so a read error is the likely source. V usage is TRBV29-1 and J usage is TRBJ2-7; D unresolved. This CDR3 region has 12 residues. The germline CDR1 and CDR2 sequences are SQVTM and ANQGSEA. Deletions cut 4 bases from V and 0 bases from J, with 7 bases between. Here the CDR3 DNA reads TGCAGCGTTGGTATCAACTCCTACGAGCAGTACCTC. Protein product: CSVGINSYEQYL.

This clonotype was observed at least ten times. The rearrangement links TRBV27 to TRBJ2-3; the D gene is possibly TRBD1 (6 bases). The CDR3 runs to 17 residues. From germline, CDR1 is MNHEY and CDR2 SMNVEV (reference sequence). Trimming pared 2 bases from V and 2 bases from J, leaving 17 bases between. The CDR3 region has the DNA TGTGCCAGCAGTTTAATTCTGGGGGCGGAAATCACAGATACGCAGTATTTT. Its protein is CASSLILGAEITDTQYF.

In its sample, this clonotype was seen many times. The V gene is TRBV6-5, the J gene TRBJ1-2; no clear D. Trimming removed 1 base at V and 6 bases at J, with 9 bases between. CDR1 MNHEY and CDR2 SVGAGI come from the germline V gene. This CDR3 has 13 amino acids. The CDR3: CASSYLKGHGYTF. The CDR3, as DNA: TGTGCCAGCAGTTACTTGAAAGGTCATGGCTACACCTTC.

This clonotype was detected ten times or more. This chain uses TRBV7-8 with TRBJ2-2; 7 positions match TRBD2. The CDR3 contains 17 residues. The germline V gene encodes CDR1 SGHVS and CDR2 FQNEAQ. Trimming at V came to 1 base and at J to 5 bases, leaving 10 bases not matched to a gene. CDR3 in amino acids: CASSLEAGTNYTGELFF. As DNA, the CDR3 is TGTGCCAGCAGCTTAGAAGCGGGGACTAACTATACCGGGGAGCTGTTTTTT.

This clonotype has ten or more counts. V and J are TRBV12-3 or TRBV12-4 and TRBJ2-7; 10 bases align to TRBD2. J gave up 0 bases and V 5 bases, and 7 bases lay outside the gene matches. The CDR3 is made up of 16 amino acids. The CDR3 region has the DNA TGTGCCAGCAGTCTAGACACTAGCGGGACCTCCTACGAGCAGTACTTC. Amino acids: CASSLDTSGTSYEQYF.

Many counts were recorded for this clonotype. The chain uses TRBV20-1 and TRBJ1-1; TRBD1 agrees at 8 bases. The CDR3 sequence is 12 residues long. Germline CDR1 is DFQATT and CDR2 is SNEGSKA (reference sequence). The trim removed 8 bases at V and 5 bases at J, leaving 7 bases unmatched. CDR3 in amino acids: CSTRTGNTEAFF. In nucleotides, the CDR3 is TGCAGTACCCGGACAGGGAATACTGAAGCTTTCTTT.

For this clonotype: Relative to the germline gene, one junction end is altered; a read error may explain this. J is TRBJ1-2 and V is TRBV2, with 9 bases identical to TRBD1. The CDR3 spans 16 residues. The germline gives CDR1 SNHLY, CDR2 FYNNEI. In DNA form, the CDR3 reads TGTGCCATCAGTAAAGGACAGGGGTCGTCTAACTATGGCTACACCTTC. It is translated as CAISKGQGSSNYGYTF.

This clonotype was observed at least ten times. This chain connects TRBV6-1 to TRBJ1-1; D not resolved. Germline CDR1 MNHNS, CDR2 SASEGT. The CDR3 has 12 residues. V was cut by 8 bases and J by 3 bases, with 10 bases left in between. In DNA, the CDR3 is TGTGCCAGCCGTCGGTCAGACACTGAAGCTTTCTTT. This codes for CASRRSDTEAFF.